This is a list of T cell receptor beta chains from one sample in a study of OX40 agonist ivuxolimab in advanced cancers. Generated by immunoSEQ multiplex PCR, the TCRdb table keeps only in-frame clones and is missing some. The sample shows about 88,000 clones, around nine tenths of them seen only once. Sample: CD4+ or CD8+ T cells sorted from blood, taken in a trial of the OX40 agonist ivuxolimab. The receptors were sampled from an adult with an advanced solid tumor such as melanoma, head and neck, liver or kidney cancer. The CDR3 runs from the conserved cysteine through the conserved F or W. D genes are given only for firm matches. Not all rows give a size; the values are once, few, many and, for expanded clones, a class.

cdr3_aa	d_call	j_call	clone_size	v_call
CASSSGPLGDTGELFF	-	TRBJ2-2	-	TRBV5-1
CASSPRDGYEQYF	-	TRBJ2-7	-	TRBV5-4
CAISGQGGGEKLFF	TRBD1	TRBJ1-4	-	TRBV10-3
CASSYLTDTQYF	-	TRBJ2-3	-	TRBV6-6
CASSSTGGTNEKLFF	-	TRBJ1-4	-	TRBV5-1
CASSQQGVGQPQHF	TRBD1	TRBJ1-5	-	TRBV6-6
CASSAGLVGATNEKLFF	-	TRBJ1-4	-	TRBV7-6
CASSPRLASSYNEQFF	TRBD2	TRBJ2-1	-	TRBV19
CASSLDRAEYEQYF	TRBD1	TRBJ2-7	-	TRBV7-9
CASSVGGVYEQYF	TRBD2	TRBJ2-7	-	TRBV28
CASSLAGPYEQYF	-	TRBJ2-7	-	TRBV5-5
CAISPRTSEETQYF	TRBD2	TRBJ2-5	-	TRBV10-3
CASTPQRDRGETQYF	TRBD1	TRBJ2-5	-	TRBV2
CASSLLSGTDNEQFF	TRBD1	TRBJ2-1	-	TRBV7-2
CASSLGGVGTDTQYF	-	TRBJ2-3	-	TRBV7-2
CASSEAATSPYNEQFF	TRBD2	TRBJ2-1	-	TRBV2
CASSPVGGGAGTEAFF	TRBD1	TRBJ1-1	-	TRBV14
CASSYTAQMSQPQHF	-	TRBJ1-5	-	TRBV6-5
CASSSRQGTSYEQYF	TRBD1	TRBJ2-7	once	TRBV27
CASSPEGRDHDTQYF	-	TRBJ2-3	-	TRBV5-1
CASSTGGPGNTIYF	-	TRBJ1-3	-	TRBV19
CASSLMSGGYNEQFF	TRBD2	TRBJ2-1	-	TRBV11-3
CAWSPRGLVGADTQYF	-	TRBJ2-3	-	TRBV30
CASSEARDRDAEAFF	TRBD1	TRBJ1-1	-	TRBV6-1
CASSKRGQVITYEQYF	-	TRBJ2-7	-	TRBV21-1
CASKGVSYNSPLHF	-	TRBJ1-6	-	TRBV6-1
CATSRGIAYEQYF	-	TRBJ2-7	-	TRBV15
CASSSGLVISEQFF	TRBD2	TRBJ2-1	once	TRBV7-8
CASSSRGASYNEQFF	-	TRBJ2-1	-	TRBV5-1
CASSATSSGPDTQYF	-	TRBJ2-3	-	TRBV5-1
CASSQGDRSTGEQFF	TRBD1	TRBJ2-1	-	TRBV19
CASRPRASGGTDTQYF	TRBD2	TRBJ2-3	-	TRBV19